The clone carrying this T cell receptor (beta chain) was picked up a small number of times. Its specificity is unknown. These data belong to a study of OX40 agonist ivuxolimab in advanced cancers. Study details: Ivuxolimab, an antibody that agonizes OX40 (CD134), was administered to the patients.

Between the trimmed V and J ends, which lost 1 base and 7 bases, there was a span of 5 bases. Germline V CDR1 and CDR2: LNHNV, YYDKDF (reference sequence). The CDR3 extends over 13 amino acids. Notes on the study in general: Some nonresponders also had low normalized T-cell clonal expansion. Circulating CD4+ and CD8+ T cells showed clonal expansion by week 6 at 0.1 to 3.0 mg/kg.

The repertoire was sequenced with immunoSEQ multiplex PCR; TCRdb's copy has only in-frame clones and lacks some. The data contain 14,000 or so clones, about 80% of them seen just once; the ten biggest clones take up about 14%. The source of this sequence is an adult with an advanced solid tumor such as melanoma, head and neck, liver or kidney cancer. The input for sequencing was CD4+ or CD8+ T cells sorted from blood, taken in a trial of the OX40 agonist ivuxolimab. The rearrangement uses TRBV15 and TRBJ1-6; no definite D call. CDR3 sequence reads: CATSRVPNSPLHF. The DNA of the CDR3 is TGTGCCACCAGCAGAGTCCCGAATTCACCCCTCCACTTT.